Below, 9 T cell receptor beta chains from the same sample are listed, as sequenced in a study of T cell responses to AZD1222 COVID-19 vaccine. Assay: immunoSEQ multiplex PCR; the TCRdb copy retains only in-frame clones and omits some. The sample holds 150,000 to 200,000 clones, approximately 90% seen once. The source was peripheral blood, collected on day 0 of AZD1222 vaccination. These receptors were obtained from an adult in good health.

The sample holds one count of this clone. The rearrangement joins TRBV19 to TRBJ1-1; possibly TRBD1 for D (5 bases). Germline V gene sequence: CDR1 LNHDA, CDR2 SQIVND (reference sequence). The CDR3 has 11 amino acids. V was pared by 6 bases and J by 7 bases, with 9 bases between. The CDR3 sequence is CASRGGDEAFF. In DNA, the CDR3 is TGTGCCAGTAGGGGGGGTGATGAAGCTTTCTTT.

The chain couples TRBV6-5 to TRBJ1-2; tentatively, D is TRBD1 (5 bases). Trimming stripped 7 bases from V and 1 base from J, with 16 bases between. This CDR3 region has 15 residues. Per germline, CDR1 MNHEY and CDR2 SVGAGI. CDR3 in DNA: TGTGCCAGCACCACTTGGGGGAAGGATAACTATGGCTACACCTTC. The encoded protein is CASTTWGKDNYGYTF.

The rearrangement links TRBV4-2 to TRBJ1-6; a possible D gene is TRBD1 (6 bases). There are 20 residues in the CDR3. Germline V gene data show CDR1 as LGHNA and CDR2 as YNFKEQ. Trimming cost V 4 bases and J 4 bases, with 26 bases left between them. For the CDR3, the DNA is TGTGCCAGCAGCCCATCCCTTGTCCCTGACAGGTCAATTTATAATTCACCCCTCCACTTT. Protein: CASSPSLVPDRSIYNSPLHF.

The chain is built from TRBV25-1 and TRBJ1-2; D uncertain. V was clipped by 1 base and J by 6 bases, with 12 bases between them. The CDR3 spans 14 residues. CDR1 MGHDK and CDR2 SYGVNS come from the germline V gene. The CDR3 DNA sequence: TGTGCCAGCAGTGAATGGGCAGGAGGAAATGGCTACACCTTC. Its protein is CASSEWAGGNGYTF.

The rearrangement uses TRBV7-2 and TRBJ1-5, with a tentative D call TRBD1 (5 bases). CDR1 and CDR2 (germline): SGHTA, FQGNSA. Trimming cost V 5 bases and J 3 bases, with 11 bases left between them. The CDR3 spans 14 residues. CDR3 DNA: TGTGCCAGCAGCCTTGGACAACCCAATCAGCCCCAGCATTTT. It specifies CASSLGQPNQPQHF.

This clone occurred once. The chain couples TRBV3-1 (or the pseudogene TRBV3-2) to TRBJ2-1; 7 positions match TRBD2. The CDR3 is 16 residues long. Germline V gene lookup returns CDR1 LGHDT and CDR2 YNNKEL (reference sequence). V shed 5 bases and J 3 bases; nucleotides not matched to a gene: 10. The CDR3 bases are TGTGCCAGCAGCTTTCCAGCGGGGACCGACTACAATGAGCAGTTCTTC. This gives the protein CASSFPAGTDYNEQFF.

A word on this clone: The sample carries other DNA sequences with the same CDR3. V is TRBV27 and J is TRBJ1-1; unclear D gene. With 4 bases removed from V and 1 base from J, the gap between germline ends came to 7 bases. The germline V gene encodes CDR1 MNHEY and CDR2 SMNVEV (reference sequence). The CDR3 is made up of 13 amino acids. Written as DNA, the CDR3 is TGTGCCAGCAGTTCGTCAGGGAACACTGAAGCTTTCTTT. It codes for CASSSSGNTEAFF.

This clone was found once. This chain joins TRBV4-1 and TRBJ2-7; 8 nucleotides align to TRBD2. The CDR3 has 16 amino acids. Germline V lookup: CDR1 MGHRA, CDR2 YSYEKL. V trimming: 4 bases; J trimming: 0 bases; junction bases outside the gene matches: 8. The CDR3: CASSLGTGTSSYEQYF. The CDR3 nucleotides are TGCGCCAGCAGCCTGGGAACCGGGACTAGCTCCTACGAGCAGTACTTC.

This clone was observed once. The chain employs TRBV3-1 (or the pseudogene TRBV3-2) and TRBJ2-5; 10 nucleotides align to TRBD2. CDR3 size: 16 residues. Germline-derived CDR1 and CDR2 are LGHDT and YNNKEL (reference sequence). With V trimmed by 4 bases and J by 5 bases, 10 bases remained unmatched. CDR3 region: CASSLGAGGFSETQYF. For the CDR3, the DNA is TGTGCCAGCAGCCTTGGAGCGGGGGGGTTTAGTGAGACCCAGTACTTC.